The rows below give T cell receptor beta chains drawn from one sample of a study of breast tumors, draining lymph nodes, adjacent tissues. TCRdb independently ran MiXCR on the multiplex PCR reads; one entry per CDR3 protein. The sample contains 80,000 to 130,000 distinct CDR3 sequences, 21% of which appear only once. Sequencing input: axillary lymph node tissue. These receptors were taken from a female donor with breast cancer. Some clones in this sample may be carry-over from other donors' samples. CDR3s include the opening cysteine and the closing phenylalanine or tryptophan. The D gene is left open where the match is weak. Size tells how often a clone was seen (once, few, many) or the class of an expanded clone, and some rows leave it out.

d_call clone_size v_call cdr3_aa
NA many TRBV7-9 CASSLGGTGAPLYEQYF
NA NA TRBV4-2 CASSQVAGNSGNTIYF
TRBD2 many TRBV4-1 CASSPRTSGKETQYF
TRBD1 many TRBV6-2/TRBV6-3 CASSSGDSPYEQYF
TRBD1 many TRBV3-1 CASSRQGTYEQYF
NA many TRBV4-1 CASSHSDRRDTQYF
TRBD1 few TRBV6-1 CASRLPGQGIVQPQHF
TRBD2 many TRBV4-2 CASSPDSAGGPNEQYF
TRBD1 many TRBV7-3 CASSPRTGVRQPQHF
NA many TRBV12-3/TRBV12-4 CASSLERGDQETQYF
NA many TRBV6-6 CASSYSTRDNEQFF
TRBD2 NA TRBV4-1 CASSQEASGVLTDTQYF
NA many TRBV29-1 CSVPVGARETQYF
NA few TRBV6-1 CASSESPPAVTQYF